These 15 T cell receptor beta chains came from one sample sequenced in a study of identical twins. A single record per CDR3 protein comes from TCRdb applying MiXCR to the 5' RACE reads. The table lists 200,000 to 250,000 distinct CDR3 sequences, around 6.5% of them singletons. The sample was also reused in another study, on T cells expressing NK-cell markers.

Specimen: CD8+ T cells sorted from blood. The source is a woman aged 18-29 years in good health.

This chain joins TRBV9 and TRBJ2-3; 10 positions match TRBD2. The CDR3 is 16 residues long. The V gene's germline CDR1 is SGDLS and CDR2 YYNGEE. V was pared by 4 bases and J by 2 bases, with 7 bases of the junction left unmatched. CDR3 DNA: TGTGCCAGCAGCCTCAGCGGGGGGGCCAACACAGATACGCAGTATTTT. Translating it yields CASSLSGGANTDTQYF.

In this sample, this clonotype turned up a few times. The gene calls are TRBV15 and TRBJ2-7; 7 positions agree with TRBD1. Trimming took 0 bases from V and 0 from J; bases not matched to a gene: 2. CDR1 and CDR2 (germline): LNHNV, YYDKDF (reference sequence). The CDR3 runs to 15 residues. For the CDR3, the DNA is TGTGCCACCAGCAGAGAGTGGGACAGCTCCTACGAGCAGTACTTC. Its protein is CATSREWDSSYEQYF.

This clonotype was observed at least ten times. The chain is built from TRBV14 and TRBJ2-1; tentatively, D is TRBD1 or TRBD2 (5 bases each). Trimming pared 2 bases from V and 12 bases from J, leaving 11 bases between. Germline values: CDR1 SGHDN, CDR2 FVKESK. This CDR3 has 12 amino acids. CDR3 in amino acids: CASSQRDPMQFF. The CDR3 DNA sequence: TGTGCCAGCAGCCAAAGGGACCCCATGCAGTTCTTC.

This clonotype occurred many times. The genes are TRBV28 and TRBJ2-7; no reliable D call. The V gene lost 6 bases and the J gene lost 0 bases, with 12 bases spanning the gap. Germline values: CDR1 MDHEN, CDR2 SYDVKM. The CDR3 has 14 residues. The chain's CDR3 is CASSSGYHSYEQYF. CDR3 DNA sequence: TGTGCCAGCAGCTCAGGATACCACTCCTACGAGCAGTACTTC.

The chain recombines TRBV20-1 with TRBJ2-2; tentative D call: TRBD2 (5 bases). V was clipped by 0 bases and J by 6 bases, with 14 bases between them. CDR1 and CDR2 from the germline V gene are DFQATT and SNEGSKA (reference sequence). The CDR3 extends over 15 amino acids. The DNA of the CDR3 is TGCAGTGCTAGAGATCATATGAGGGATGCCGGGGAGCTGTTTTTT. It encodes CSARDHMRDAGELFF.

This clonotype was detected only a few times. Just one base apart from a much larger clone, this may be a read error. The chain has TRBV12-3 or TRBV12-4 and TRBJ1-5, with D possibly being TRBD1 (5 bases). The CDR3 is 11 residues long. V was trimmed by 5 bases and J by 7 bases, leaving 6 bases between them. This CDR3 reads CASSPGQPQHF. Here the CDR3 DNA reads TGTGCCAGCAGTCCAGGGCAGCCCCAGCATTTT.

This clonotype has only a few counts. The chain recombines TRBV7-9 with TRBJ1-2, with D possibly being TRBD1 (5 bases). Per germline, CDR1 SEHNR and CDR2 FQNEAQ (reference sequence). CDR3 size: 14 residues. V was clipped by 0 bases and J by 6 bases, with 11 bases between them. The CDR3 loop reads CASSLAATVDGYTF. DNA for the CDR3: TGTGCCAGCAGCTTAGCGGCGACAGTCGATGGCTACACCTTC.

This clonotype occurred many times. The chain links TRBV11-2 to TRBJ2-1; the match to TRBD2 covers 8 bases. The CDR3 is 12 residues long. The V gene's germline CDR1 is SGHAT and CDR2 FQNNGV. V gave up 6 bases and J gave up 10 bases; unmatched junction bases: 5. In DNA form, the CDR3 reads TGTGCCAGCAGACAGAGCGGGAGCGAGCAGTTCTTC. It is translated as CASRQSGSEQFF.

This clonotype was found many times. The V call is TRBV9, the J call TRBJ2-7, with D perhaps TRBD1 or TRBD2 (5 bases each). Germline V CDR1 and CDR2: SGDLS, YYNGEE. V dropped 4 bases and J dropped 4 bases, with 12 bases sitting between them. CDR3 length equals 13 residues. CDR3 bases: TGTGCCAGCAGCCCGGGACGTTTATACGAGCAGTACTTC. Encoded protein: CASSPGRLYEQYF.

V gene TRBV27 combines with J gene TRBJ2-7; 12 positions match TRBD2. Germline V lookup: CDR1 MNHEY, CDR2 SMNVEV (reference sequence). V was pared by 4 bases and J by 3 bases, with 4 bases of the junction left unmatched. The CDR3 is made up of 15 amino acids. The CDR3 DNA sequence: TGTGCCAGCAGTTGGGCTAGCGGGAGGGTCTACGAGCAGTACTTC. Encoded protein: CASSWASGRVYEQYF.

The chain is built from TRBV11-2 and TRBJ2-7, with D possibly TRBD1 on 5 matching bases. The germline V gene encodes CDR1 SGHAT and CDR2 FQNNGV. Between the trimmed V and J ends, which lost 3 bases and 1 base, there was a span of 16 bases. The CDR3 has 16 residues. DNA for the CDR3: TGTGCCAGCAGCTTGCCAGGGAAGAGTAAGTCCTACGAGCAGTACTTC. Protein product: CASSLPGKSKSYEQYF.

This chain joins TRBV6-2 or TRBV6-3 and TRBJ2-5, with D possibly being TRBD2 (6 bases). V was shortened by 5 bases and J by 0 bases, with 28 bases between the two germline ends. The CDR3 totals 20 residues. Germline V gene sequence: CDR1 MNHEY, CDR2 SVGEGT. The CDR3 coding sequence is TGTGCCAGCAGTCCCTTTCAGGATGAGCGGGCGGGAAGATACCAAGAGACCCAGTACTTC. It specifies CASSPFQDERAGRYQETQYF.

This clonotype was counted between two and nine times. The rearrangement links TRBV12-3 or TRBV12-4 to TRBJ2-5; the match to TRBD2 covers 7 bases. There are 15 residues in the CDR3. V dropped 3 bases and J dropped 4; count of bases not matched to a gene: 8. The DNA for the CDR3 is TGTGCCAGCAGTTTCAGCGGGGAAGACCGAGAGACCCAGTACTTC. This sequence encodes CASSFSGEDRETQYF.

The table lists this clonotype with many counts. The rearrangement uses TRBV9 and TRBJ1-2; no reliable D call. Germline V gives CDR1 SGDLS, CDR2 YYNGEE. The V end was cut by 0 bases, the J end by 4 bases, with 10 bases between. The CDR3 has 14 amino acids. The CDR3 bases are TGTGCCAGCAGCGTAGGAAAGGCCCCCTATGGCTACACCTTC. This codes for CASSVGKAPYGYTF. Full variable domain (missing parts from reference TRBV9 and TRBJ1-2): DSGVTQTPKHLITATGQRVTLRCSPRSGDLSVYWYQQSLDQGLQFLIQYYNGEERAKGNILERFSAQQFPDLHSELNLSSLELGDSALYFCASSVGKAPYGYTFGSGTRLTVV.

This clonotype was recorded a few times. The chain carries TRBV6-6 and TRBJ2-1; TRBD2 might be the D (5 bases). The CDR3 spans 12 residues. The V gene lost 3 bases and the J gene lost 8 bases, with 8 bases spanning the gap. Germline V lookup: CDR1 MNHNY, CDR2 SVGAGI (reference sequence). CDR3 in amino acids: CASSYLSDEQFF. The CDR3 nucleotides read TGTGCCAGCAGTTATCTTAGCGATGAGCAGTTCTTC.